A selection of T cell receptor beta chains follows, all from one sample in a study of cytomegalovirus exposure and HLA in healthy donors. Assay used: immunoSEQ multiplex PCR; TCRdb lists only in-frame clones, some missing. The table has about 78,000 clones, roughly 75% seen once. Sequencing used PBMCs. The origin of the receptors is a male donor in good health and CMV-seronegative. CDR3s include the opening cysteine and the closing phenylalanine or tryptophan. A D gene is named only where the DNA matches it firmly. Clone size, where shown, is once, few, many, or a class for clones that have expanded.

>TRBJ2-2|TRBD1|TRBV19|.
CASSTAGTGGTGELFF
TGTGCCAGTAGTACAGCCGGGACAGGGGGCACCGGGGAGCTGTTTTTT
>TRBJ1-5|TRBD1|TRBV18|.
CASSPLGTGGAQPQNF
TGTGCCAGCTCACCACTGGGGACAGGGGGGGCTCAGCCCCAGAATTTT
>TRBJ1-2|TRBD1|TRBV4-2|.
CASSHASSYRDRDNYGYTF
TGTGCCAGCAGCCATGCAAGCAGTTACCGGGACAGGGACAACTATGGCTACACCTTC
>TRBJ1-2|.|TRBV5-4|.
CASSSDSYGYTF
TGTGCCAGCAGCTCGGACAGTTATGGCTACACCTTC
>TRBJ1-4|.|TRBV7-6|.
CASSSSRGYEKLFF
TGTGCCAGCAGCTCCTCCCGAGGGTATGAAAAACTGTTTTTT
>TRBJ1-4|.|TRBV4-3|.
CASSQSGIFVGKLFF
TGCGCCAGCAGCCAATCAGGGATTTTCGTGGGAAAACTGTTTTTT
>TRBJ2-3|.|TRBV30|.
CAWSGGNCGQYF
TGTGCCTGGAGCGGAGGGAATTGTGGGCAGTATTTT
>TRBJ2-3|TRBD2|TRBV4-2|.
CASSQGSAGADTQYF
TGTGCCAGCAGCCAAGGGTCAGCGGGAGCAGATACGCAGTATTTT
>TRBJ1-2|TRBD1|TRBV18|.
CASSPGQSYGYTF
TGTGCCAGCTCACCGGGACAGAGCTATGGCTACACCTTC
>TRBJ2-4|.|TRBV5-1|.
CASSFEVRDIQYF
TGCGCCAGCAGCTTTGAGGTTAGAGACATTCAGTACTTC
>TRBJ2-5|TRBD1|TRBV5-4|once
CASSSRQGAWETQYF
TGTGCCAGCAGCTCCCGACAGGGGGCTTGGGAGACCCAGTACTTC
>TRBJ2-7|.|TRBV29-1|.
CSATISYEQYF
TGCAGCGCGACTATCTCCTACGAGCAGTACTTC
>TRBJ1-2|TRBD1|TRBV5-1|.
CASSFAGQGPNYGYTF
TGCGCCAGCAGCTTTGCCGGACAGGGCCCTAACTATGGCTACACCTTC
>TRBJ2-7|.|TRBV7-9|few
CASSLAVGPTYYEQYF
TGTGCCAGCAGCTTAGCGGTGGGGCCTACCTACTACGAGCAGTACTTC
>TRBJ1-1|.|TRBV11-2|.
CASSLGAFRAFF
TGTGCCAGCAGCTTAGGGGCATTTAGAGCTTTCTTT
>TRBJ2-7|.|TRBV5-6|few
CASSFSSNTPYEQYF
TGTGCCAGCAGCTTTTCCTCGAACACCCCCTACGAGCAGTACTTC
>TRBJ2-2|.|TRBV14|few
CASSQQEAGELFF
TGTGCCAGCAGCCAACAGGAAGCCGGGGAGCTGTTTTTT
>TRBJ2-2|.|TRBV4-1|.
CASSRSPRAGVGVNTGELFF
TGCGCCAGCAGCCGATCCCCTCGGGCAGGGGTCGGGGTGAACACCGGGGAGCTGTTTTTT
>TRBJ2-1|.|TRBV5-1|.
CASSLLQSYNEQFF
TGCGCCAGCAGCTTGTTACAGTCCTACAATGAGCAGTTCTTC
>TRBJ2-3|TRBD2|TRBV5-6|.
CASSFPTSGGGDTQYF
TGTGCCAGCAGCTTTCCGACTAGCGGGGGGGGAGATACGCAGTATTTT
>TRBJ1-2|.|TRBV11-2|.
CASSLGTDAYGYTF
TGTGCCAGCAGCTTAGGGACAGACGCCTATGGCTACACCTTC
>TRBJ2-1|TRBD1|TRBV5-1|.
CASSTGQGTHNEQFF
TGCGCCAGCAGCACCGGACAGGGGACCCACAATGAGCAGTTCTTC
>TRBJ1-1|.|TRBV30|.
CAWNPSGGQEAFF
TGTGCCTGGAACCCCAGCGGGGGGCAGGAAGCTTTCTTT
>TRBJ2-3|TRBD2|TRBV5-1|.
CASSFNLAATDTQYF
TGCGCCAGCAGCTTTAATCTAGCGGCCACAGATACGCAGTATTTT
>TRBJ2-3|.|TRBV13|.
CASREDSPTAVDTQYF
TGTGCCAGCAGAGAGGATAGCCCGACAGCCGTGGATACGCAGTATTTT
>TRBJ1-5|.|TRBV10-2|.
CASSDGQGLNQPQHF
TGCGCCAGCAGTGATGGGCAGGGACTCAATCAGCCCCAGCATTTT
>TRBJ1-1|.|TRBV7-9|.
CASSLMANTEAFF
TGTGCCAGCAGCTTAATGGCGAACACTGAAGCTTTCTTT
>TRBJ2-3|.|TRBV18|.
CASSPGGGSTDTQYF
TGTGCCAGCTCTCCCGGGGGAGGTTCCACAGATACGCAGTATTTT
>TRBJ1-3|.|TRBV28|once
CASSQGWSGNTIYF
TGTGCCAGCAGTCAGGGTTGGTCTGGAAACACCATATATTTT
>TRBJ1-2|TRBD1|TRBV4-2|.
CASSQETGTGSRHGYTF
TGTGCCAGCAGCCAAGAAACCGGGACAGGATCTCGCCATGGCTACACCTTC
>TRBJ1-5|TRBD1|TRBV2|.
CASCRGRNQPQHF
TGTGCCAGTTGTAGGGGGCGTAATCAGCCCCAGCATTTT
>TRBJ1-1|.|TRBV15|.
CATSRSPQGNTEAFF
TGTGCCACCAGCAGATCCCCACAGGGGAACACTGAAGCTTTCTTT
>TRBJ2-1|.|TRBV6-1|.
CASSDLSREFKDEQFF
TGTGCCAGCAGTGATCTTAGCCGGGAGTTTAAAGATGAGCAGTTCTTC
>TRBJ2-1|TRBD2|TRBV19|.
CASSIQAGGYNEQFF
TGTGCCAGTAGTATCCAAGCGGGGGGGTACAATGAGCAGTTCTTC
>TRBJ1-6|.|TRBV27|.
CASRWPLNF
TGTGCCAGCAGGTGGCCCCTCAACTTT
>TRBJ2-2|TRBD2|TRBV7-4|.
CASSLGTSGKKVNTGELFF
TGTGCCAGCAGCTTGGGGACTAGCGGGAAAAAGGTAAACACCGGGGAGCTGTTTTTT